This is a list of T cell receptor beta chains from one sample in a study of blood T cell repertoires in COVID-19. Assay used: immunoSEQ multiplex PCR; TCRdb lists only in-frame clones, some missing. The sample gives under 150,000 clones, 70% to 80% of which show up once; roughly 25% is in the top ten. Sequencing was done on a sample of peripheral blood. The receptors originated from a human donor in a cohort sampled during active COVID-19. Both conserved end residues are part of each CDR3. D genes are given only for firm matches. Not every row has a clone size; where given, it reads once, few, many or a size class.

J	V	size	D	CDR3	DNA
TRBJ2-3	TRBV19	NA	TRBD2	CASKSGGTDTQYF	TGTGCCAGTAAGAGCGGGGGAACAGATACGCAGTATTTT
TRBJ1-3	TRBV30	NA	TRBD1	CAWRVQGASGNTIYF	TGTGCCTGGAGAGTACAGGGGGCAAGTGGAAACACCATATATTTT
TRBJ1-2	TRBV6-1	NA	NA	CASSDQGPYGYTF	TGTGCCAGCAGTGACCAGGGGCCCTATGGCTACACCTTC
TRBJ1-4	TRBV18	few	TRBD1	CASSPGQASEKLFF	TGTGCCAGCTCACCGGGACAGGCTTCCGAAAAACTGTTTTTT
TRBJ2-4	TRBV2	NA	NA	CASSEGRAAKNIQYF	TGTGCCAGCAGTGAAGGCAGGGCTGCCAAAAACATTCAGTACTTC
TRBJ2-3	TRBV28	NA	TRBD2	CASSLLSGLPKDTQYF	TGTGCCAGCAGTTTACTGTCGGGACTACCCAAAGATACGCAGTATTTT
TRBJ2-7	TRBV4-3	few	TRBD2	CASSQGLAEYYEQYF	TGCGCCAGCAGCCAAGGACTAGCGGAATACTACGAGCAGTACTTC
TRBJ1-2	TRBV28	NA	TRBD1	CASRGGLGGYTF	TGTGCCAGCAGAGGGGGCCTGGGAGGCTACACCTTC
TRBJ2-7	TRBV28	NA	NA	CASTQSPLGVREQYF	TGTGCCAGCACCCAAAGTCCCCTCGGGGTGAGAGAGCAGTACTTC
TRBJ1-1	TRBV6-5	NA	NA	CASSYSSRQINTEAFF	TGTGCCAGCAGTTACTCGAGCCGACAGATCAACACTGAAGCTTTCTTT
TRBJ2-7	TRBV5-6	NA	NA	CASSLVSVGGTADSEQYF	TGTGCCAGCAGCTTGGTGTCAGTTGGAGGGACAGCGGATAGCGAGCAGTACTTC
TRBJ2-6	TRBV10-3	few	NA	CAITATELSGANVLTF	TGTGCCATCACCGCGACAGAGCTCTCTGGGGCCAACGTCCTGACTTTC
TRBJ1-3	TRBV30	NA	NA	CAWSVPRDSGNTIYF	TGTGCCTGGAGTGTCCCGCGCGACTCTGGAAACACCATATATTTT
TRBJ1-5	TRBV5-1	NA	TRBD1	CASSFLPGTGGNQPQHF	TGCGCCAGCAGCTTCCTACCCGGGACAGGGGGCAATCAGCCCCAGCATTTT
TRBJ2-4	TRBV14	few	NA	CASSQEWGRGVQYF	TGTGCCAGCAGCCAAGAATGGGGCCGTGGGGTTCAGTACTTC